This note documents a single T cell receptor (beta chain) sequence. What it binds is not known. This sample stems from a study of T cells in narcolepsy. Across the whole study: Enrolled donors included narcolepsy type 1 or type 2 patients and healthy controls. General study points: Some memory CD4+ repertoires had no autoreactive clone sequences. Reportedly, autoreactive clonotypes were serially detected in patients' blood but not controls'. HCRT-specific and TRIB2-specific autoreactive clonotypes appeared among same-patient CSF and blood CD4+ clonotypes.

Method: immunoSEQ multiplex PCR; TCRdb's copy keeps in-frame clones and lacks some. The profile shows tens of thousands of clones, about 80% of them singletons. Germline V gene sequence: CDR1 MNHNY, CDR2 SVGAGI (reference sequence). The length of the CDR3 is 14 residues. Trimming took off 6 bases at V and 1 base at J, with 12 bases between the two ends. This TCR came from a human donor with narcolepsy. Source material: CD45RA- memory CD4+ T cells from PBMCs. The V call is TRBV6-6, the J call TRBJ1-1; TRBD1 is a possible D gene (6 bases). CDR3 loop: CASRTDRPNTEAFF. The CDR3 DNA is TGTGCCAGCAGGACTGACAGGCCGAACACTGAAGCTTTCTTT.